This is a list of T cell receptor beta chains from one sample in a study of T cell changes during pregnancy in multiple sclerosis. Repertoires were generated with immunoSEQ multiplex PCR, while TCRdb's copy carries only in-frame clones and drops some. Of tens of thousands of clones listed, 80% to 95% are singletons. Sequencing was performed on CD4+ T cells from peripheral blood mononuclear cells, taken before pregnancy. These receptors all stem from a female donor with multiple sclerosis, enrolled in a pregnancy study. CDR3s include the opening cysteine and the closing phenylalanine or tryptophan. The D gene is left open where the match is weak. Size tells how often a clone was seen (once, few, many) or the class of an expanded clone, and some rows leave it out.

D gene: -
J gene: TRBJ1-5
clone size: -
CDR3 length: 16
V gene: TRBV6-1
CDR3 DNA: TGTGCCAGCAGTGGACGACTGACAGGTGGCAATCAGCCCCAGCATTTT
CDR3 protein: CASSGRLTGGNQPQHF

D gene: TRBD2
J gene: TRBJ2-7
clone size: -
CDR3 length: 21
V gene: TRBV14
CDR3 DNA: TGTGCCAGCAGCCAAGATTCCCGATTCACCGTTAGCGGGAGGGCCTGGGACGAGCAGTACTTC
CDR3 protein: CASSQDSRFTVSGRAWDEQYF

D gene: -
J gene: TRBJ1-5
clone size: -
CDR3 length: 15
V gene: TRBV4-2
CDR3 DNA: TGTGCCAGCAGCCAAGACGGGGGAGAAGGACAGCCCCAGCATTTT
CDR3 protein: CASSQDGGEGQPQHF

D gene: TRBD1
J gene: TRBJ2-7
clone size: -
CDR3 length: 17
V gene: TRBV18
CDR3 DNA: TGTGCCAGCTCACCTCTAAAAGGACAGGGGAACTCCTACGAGCAGTACTTC
CDR3 protein: CASSPLKGQGNSYEQYF

D gene: -
J gene: TRBJ1-5
clone size: once
CDR3 length: 16
V gene: TRBV19
CDR3 DNA: TGTGCCAGTAGTATAGGGGGCAGGGTGAGCAATCAGCCCCAGCATTTT
CDR3 protein: CASSIGGRVSNQPQHF

D gene: -
J gene: TRBJ2-7
clone size: -
CDR3 length: 18
V gene: TRBV28
CDR3 DNA: TGTGCCAGCAGTTTATCGGTTCTCAGCAAGAGGTTTGGCTACGAGCAGTACTTC
CDR3 protein: CASSLSVLSKRFGYEQYF

D gene: -
J gene: TRBJ2-5
clone size: -
CDR3 length: 15
V gene: TRBV6-5
CDR3 DNA: TGTGCCAGCAGTTTCGCGGGACAGTTGCAAGAGACCCAGTACTTC
CDR3 protein: CASSFAGQLQETQYF

D gene: -
J gene: TRBJ1-1
clone size: -
CDR3 length: 13
V gene: TRBV12-5
CDR3 DNA: TGTGCTAGTGAGTCAGGTTTGAACACTGAAGCTTTCTTT
CDR3 protein: CASESGLNTEAFF

D gene: -
J gene: TRBJ2-5
clone size: -
CDR3 length: 14
V gene: TRBV7-2
CDR3 DNA: TGTGCCAGCAGCCTATACGGGATCCAAGAGACCCAGTACTTC
CDR3 protein: CASSLYGIQETQYF

D gene: -
J gene: TRBJ1-5
clone size: -
CDR3 length: 14
V gene: TRBV6-5
CDR3 DNA: TGTGCCAGCAGTTCCAGCGGGCCGAATCAGCCCCAGCATTTT
CDR3 protein: CASSSSGPNQPQHF

D gene: -
J gene: TRBJ1-2
clone size: -
CDR3 length: 14
V gene: TRBV11-2
CDR3 DNA: TGTGCCAGCAGCTGGGACACGACTAACTATGGCTACACCTTC
CDR3 protein: CASSWDTTNYGYTF

D gene: -
J gene: TRBJ1-1
clone size: -
CDR3 length: 18
V gene: TRBV13
CDR3 DNA: TGTGCCAGCAGCTTAGGGATAGGCCGGCTTGGGGACACTGCTGAAGCTTTCTTT
CDR3 protein: CASSLGIGRLGDTAEAFF

D gene: TRBD1
J gene: TRBJ2-7
clone size: -
CDR3 length: 14
V gene: TRBV2
CDR3 DNA: TGTGCCAGCAAGCCGGGACAGGGGGCTTACGAGCAGTACTTC
CDR3 protein: CASKPGQGAYEQYF

D gene: -
J gene: TRBJ1-1
clone size: -
CDR3 length: 14
V gene: TRBV10-1
CDR3 DNA: TGCGCCAGCACCCCGGGGTTCATGAACACTGAAGCTTTCTTT
CDR3 protein: CASTPGFMNTEAFF

D gene: -
J gene: TRBJ1-3
clone size: -
CDR3 length: 16
V gene: TRBV19
CDR3 DNA: TGTGCCAGTAGTACCTCCAGGGGCCGCTCTGGAAACACCATATATTTT
CDR3 protein: CASSTSRGRSGNTIYF

D gene: -
J gene: TRBJ2-1
clone size: -
CDR3 length: 15
V gene: TRBV7-7
CDR3 DNA: TGTGCCAGCAGCCCGCGACAGGGACTCTACAATGAGCAGTTCTTC
CDR3 protein: CASSPRQGLYNEQFF

D gene: -
J gene: TRBJ2-7
clone size: -
CDR3 length: 14
V gene: TRBV27
CDR3 DNA: TGTGCCAGCAGTTTATCGGACAGTTCCTACGAGCAGTACTTC
CDR3 protein: CASSLSDSSYEQYF

D gene: TRBD1
J gene: TRBJ1-4
clone size: -
CDR3 length: 13
V gene: TRBV5-1
CDR3 DNA: TGCGCCAGCAGCCCAGGGGGCTCTGAAAAACTGTTTTTT
CDR3 protein: CASSPGGSEKLFF

D gene: TRBD1
J gene: TRBJ2-4
clone size: -
CDR3 length: 17
V gene: TRBV4-1
CDR3 DNA: TGCGCCAGCAGTCCTCCCGGGACAGGGTTTCCCAAAAACATTCAGTACTTC
CDR3 protein: CASSPPGTGFPKNIQYF

D gene: -
J gene: TRBJ1-3
clone size: -
CDR3 length: 12
V gene: TRBV13
CDR3 DNA: TGTGCCAGCAGTTGGCTTGGAAACACCATATATTTT
CDR3 protein: CASSWLGNTIYF

D gene: -
J gene: TRBJ2-1
clone size: -
CDR3 length: 15
V gene: TRBV7-9
CDR3 DNA: TGTGCCAGCAGCCCAGACAGACCCTTCGTAGATGAGCAGTTCTTC
CDR3 protein: CASSPDRPFVDEQFF

D gene: TRBD1
J gene: TRBJ2-7
clone size: -
CDR3 length: 14
V gene: TRBV7-8
CDR3 DNA: TGTGCCAGCAGCTCGTATTACAGGGGGAACGAGCAGTACTTC
CDR3 protein: CASSSYYRGNEQYF

D gene: TRBD2
J gene: TRBJ2-1
clone size: -
CDR3 length: 15
V gene: TRBV7-2
CDR3 DNA: TGTGCCAGCAGCTTACAGAGCGGGGGTGTCGATGAGCAGTTCTTC
CDR3 protein: CASSLQSGGVDEQFF

D gene: -
J gene: TRBJ2-1
clone size: -
CDR3 length: 14
V gene: TRBV4-1
CDR3 DNA: TGCGCCAGCAGCCAAGCTCGCAGGGTTTTAGAGCAGTTCTTC
CDR3 protein: CASSQARRVLEQFF

D gene: TRBD1
J gene: TRBJ1-1
clone size: few
CDR3 length: 14
V gene: TRBV4-1
CDR3 DNA: TGCGCCAGCAGCCAAGGAATCAGGGGGGCTGAAGCTTTCTTT
CDR3 protein: CASSQGIRGAEAFF

D gene: TRBD2
J gene: TRBJ2-1
clone size: -
CDR3 length: 14
V gene: TRBV2
CDR3 DNA: TGTGCCAGCAAGGTCGAGCGGGAGGGCAATGAGCAGTTCTTC
CDR3 protein: CASKVEREGNEQFF

D gene: TRBD1
J gene: TRBJ1-2
clone size: -
CDR3 length: 16
V gene: TRBV4-2
CDR3 DNA: TGTGCCAGCAGCCGCCGACCGGGACAGGGCGCTCATGGCTACACCTTC
CDR3 protein: CASSRRPGQGAHGYTF

D gene: -
J gene: TRBJ2-3
clone size: -
CDR3 length: 15
V gene: TRBV5-4
CDR3 DNA: TGTGCCAGCAGCTTGGGAGGACTAAACACAGATACGCAGTATTTT
CDR3 protein: CASSLGGLNTDTQYF

D gene: -
J gene: TRBJ1-1
clone size: -
CDR3 length: 15
V gene: TRBV18
CDR3 DNA: TGTGCCAGCTCACCCATAAAGGACATGAACACTGAAGCTTTCTTT
CDR3 protein: CASSPIKDMNTEAFF

D gene: -
J gene: TRBJ2-3
clone size: -
CDR3 length: 14
V gene: TRBV27
CDR3 DNA: TGTGCCAGCAGTTTATTGGCTAGCACAGATACGCAGTATTTT
CDR3 protein: CASSLLASTDTQYF

D gene: TRBD1
J gene: TRBJ2-5
clone size: -
CDR3 length: 13
V gene: TRBV28
CDR3 DNA: TGTGCCAGCAGTCGCGACAGGGCAGAGACCCAGTACTTC
CDR3 protein: CASSRDRAETQYF

D gene: -
J gene: TRBJ2-7
clone size: -
CDR3 length: 14
V gene: TRBV9
CDR3 DNA: TGTGCCAGCAGCGTAGGGGCCGTATCCTACGAGCAGTACTTC
CDR3 protein: CASSVGAVSYEQYF